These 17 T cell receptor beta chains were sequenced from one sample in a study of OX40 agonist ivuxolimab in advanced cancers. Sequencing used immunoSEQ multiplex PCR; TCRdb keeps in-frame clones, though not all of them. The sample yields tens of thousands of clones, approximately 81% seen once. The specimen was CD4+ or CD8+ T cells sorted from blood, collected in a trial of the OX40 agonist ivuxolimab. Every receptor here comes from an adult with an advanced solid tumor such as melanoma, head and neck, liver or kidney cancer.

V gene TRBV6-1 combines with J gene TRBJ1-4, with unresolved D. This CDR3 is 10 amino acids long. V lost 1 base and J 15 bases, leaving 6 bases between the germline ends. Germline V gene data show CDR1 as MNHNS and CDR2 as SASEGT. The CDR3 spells CASSEVSLFF. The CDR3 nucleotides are TGTGCCAGCAGTGAAGTTTCGTTGTTTTTT.

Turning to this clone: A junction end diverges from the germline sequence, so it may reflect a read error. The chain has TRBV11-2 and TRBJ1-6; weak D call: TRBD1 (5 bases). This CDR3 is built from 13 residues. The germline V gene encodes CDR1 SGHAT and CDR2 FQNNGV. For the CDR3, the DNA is TGTGCCAGCACCTTACGGGGGGACGGGCCCCTCCACTTT. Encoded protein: CASTLRGDGPLHF.

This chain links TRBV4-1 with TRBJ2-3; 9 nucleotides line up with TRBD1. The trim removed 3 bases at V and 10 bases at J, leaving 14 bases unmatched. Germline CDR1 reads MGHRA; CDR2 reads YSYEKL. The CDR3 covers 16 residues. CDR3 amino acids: CASSHVQGQGLYPQYF. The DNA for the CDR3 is TGCGCCAGCAGCCATGTGCAGGGACAGGGTCTTTATCCGCAGTATTTT.

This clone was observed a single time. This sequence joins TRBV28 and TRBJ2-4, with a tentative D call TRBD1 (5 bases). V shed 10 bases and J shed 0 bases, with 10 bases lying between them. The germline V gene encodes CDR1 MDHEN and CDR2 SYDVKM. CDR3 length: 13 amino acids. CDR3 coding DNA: TGTGCCATCAGGGCGCCAGCCAAAAACATTCAGTACTTC. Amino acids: CAIRAPAKNIQYF.

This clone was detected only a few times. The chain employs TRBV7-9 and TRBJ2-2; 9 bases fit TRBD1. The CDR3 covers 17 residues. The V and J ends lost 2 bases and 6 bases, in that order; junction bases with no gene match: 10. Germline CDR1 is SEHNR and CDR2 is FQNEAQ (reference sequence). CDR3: CASSLFFRTGDPGELFF. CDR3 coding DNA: TGTGCCAGCAGCTTATTCTTTAGGACAGGGGATCCCGGGGAGCTGTTTTTT.

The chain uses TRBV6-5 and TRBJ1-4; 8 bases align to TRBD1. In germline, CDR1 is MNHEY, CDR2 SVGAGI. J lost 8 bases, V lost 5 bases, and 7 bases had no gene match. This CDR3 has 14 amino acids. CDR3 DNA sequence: TGTGCCAGCAGTCCCAGGGGGCTGCAAGAAAAACTGTTTTTT. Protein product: CASSPRGLQEKLFF.

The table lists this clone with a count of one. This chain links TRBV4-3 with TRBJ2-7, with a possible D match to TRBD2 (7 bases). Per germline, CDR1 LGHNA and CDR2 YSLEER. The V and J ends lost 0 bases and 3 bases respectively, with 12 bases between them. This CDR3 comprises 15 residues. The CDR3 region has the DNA TGCGCCAGCAGCCAAGATGAAGGGGGGGACTACGAGCAGTACTTC. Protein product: CASSQDEGGDYEQYF.

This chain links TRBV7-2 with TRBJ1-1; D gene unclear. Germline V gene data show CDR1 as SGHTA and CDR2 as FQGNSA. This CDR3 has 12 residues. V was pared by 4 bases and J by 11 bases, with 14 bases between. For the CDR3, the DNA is TGTGCCAGCAGCTCCCGACCGGCTGGGGCTTTCTTT. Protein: CASSSRPAGAFF.

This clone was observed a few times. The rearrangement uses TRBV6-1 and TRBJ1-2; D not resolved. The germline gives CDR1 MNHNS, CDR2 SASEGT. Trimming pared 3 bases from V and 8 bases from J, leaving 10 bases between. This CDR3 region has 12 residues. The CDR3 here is CASSERVWGYTF. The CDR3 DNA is TGTGCCAGCAGTGAGAGGGTTTGGGGCTACACCTTC.

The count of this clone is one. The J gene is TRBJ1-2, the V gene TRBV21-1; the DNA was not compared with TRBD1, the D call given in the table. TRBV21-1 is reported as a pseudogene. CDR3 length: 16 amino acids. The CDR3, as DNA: TGTGCCAGCAGCATATGCCGGGACAGGGGGCGGAGTGGCTACACCTTC. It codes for CASSICRDRGRSGYTF.

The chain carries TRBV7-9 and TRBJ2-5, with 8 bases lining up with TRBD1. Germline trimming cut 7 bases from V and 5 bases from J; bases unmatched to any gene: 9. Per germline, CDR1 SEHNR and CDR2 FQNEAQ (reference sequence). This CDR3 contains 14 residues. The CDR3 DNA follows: TGTGCCAGCACCAACAGGGGGGTGTTTGAGACCCAGTACTTC. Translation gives CASTNRGVFETQYF.

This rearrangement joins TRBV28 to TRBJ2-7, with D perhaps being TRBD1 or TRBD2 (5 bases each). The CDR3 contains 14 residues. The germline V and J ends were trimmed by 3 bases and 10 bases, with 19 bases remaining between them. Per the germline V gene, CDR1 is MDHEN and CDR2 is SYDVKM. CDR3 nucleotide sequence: TGTGCCAGCAGTTTCGGTGGGGGTGCTAGGCCTCAGTACTTC. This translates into CASSFGGGARPQYF.

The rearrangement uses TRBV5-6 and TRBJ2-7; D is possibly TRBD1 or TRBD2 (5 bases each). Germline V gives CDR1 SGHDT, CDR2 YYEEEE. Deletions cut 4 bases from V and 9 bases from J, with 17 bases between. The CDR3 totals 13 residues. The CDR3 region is CASSPRGYGTQYV. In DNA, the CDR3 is TGTGCCAGCAGCCCCCGAGGGTACGGGACGCAGTACGTC.

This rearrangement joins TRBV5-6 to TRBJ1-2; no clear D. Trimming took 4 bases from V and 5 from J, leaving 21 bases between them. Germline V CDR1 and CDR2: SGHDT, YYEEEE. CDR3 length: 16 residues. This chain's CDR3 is CASSPDVGRSSYGYTF. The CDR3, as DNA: TGTGCCAGCAGCCCGGATGTAGGAAGGTCGTCGTATGGCTACACCTTC.

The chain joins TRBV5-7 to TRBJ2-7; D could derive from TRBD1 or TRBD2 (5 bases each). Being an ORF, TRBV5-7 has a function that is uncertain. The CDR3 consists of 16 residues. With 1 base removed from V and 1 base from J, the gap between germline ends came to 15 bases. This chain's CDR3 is CASSLSRDGESYEQYV. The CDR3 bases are TGTGCCAGCAGCTTGTCCCGGGACGGTGAATCCTACGAGCAGTACGTC.

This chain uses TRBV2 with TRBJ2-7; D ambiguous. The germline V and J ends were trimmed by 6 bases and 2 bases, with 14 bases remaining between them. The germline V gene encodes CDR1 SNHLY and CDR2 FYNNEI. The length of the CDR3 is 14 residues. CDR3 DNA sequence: TGTGCCAGCAGACCGGAAGACGGGCCCTACGAGCAGTACGTC. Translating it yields CASRPEDGPYEQYV.

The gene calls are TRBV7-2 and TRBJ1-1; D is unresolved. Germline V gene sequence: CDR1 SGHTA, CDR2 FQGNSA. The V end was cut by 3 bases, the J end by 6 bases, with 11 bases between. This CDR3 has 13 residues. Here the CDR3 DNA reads TGTGCCAGCAGCTTTACAGCCATCTCTGAAGCTTTCTTT. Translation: CASSFTAISEAFF.